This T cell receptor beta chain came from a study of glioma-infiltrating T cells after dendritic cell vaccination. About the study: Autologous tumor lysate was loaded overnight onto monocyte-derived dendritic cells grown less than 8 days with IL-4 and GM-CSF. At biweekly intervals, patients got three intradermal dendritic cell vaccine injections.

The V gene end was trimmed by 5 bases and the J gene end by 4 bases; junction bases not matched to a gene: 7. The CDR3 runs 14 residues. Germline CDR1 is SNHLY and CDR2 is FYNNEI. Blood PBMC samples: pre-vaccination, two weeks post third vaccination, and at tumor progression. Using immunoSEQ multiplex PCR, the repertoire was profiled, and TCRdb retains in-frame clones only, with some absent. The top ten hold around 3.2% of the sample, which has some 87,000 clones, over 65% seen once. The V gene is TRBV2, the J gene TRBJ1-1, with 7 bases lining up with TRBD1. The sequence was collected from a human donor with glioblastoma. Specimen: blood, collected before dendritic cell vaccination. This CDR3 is CASSTYRGGTEAFF. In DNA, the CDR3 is TGTGCCAGCAGTACGTACAGGGGAGGCACTGAAGCTTTCTTT. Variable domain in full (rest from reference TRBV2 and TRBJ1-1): EPEVTQTPSHQVTQMGQEVILRCVPISNHLYFYWYRQILGQKVEFLVSFYNNEISEKSEIFDDQFSVERPDGSNFTLKIRSTKLEDSAMYFCASSTYRGGTEAFFGQGTRLTVV.